This T cell receptor beta chain was retrieved from a study of T cell repertoires in ileal Crohn's disease. Eligibility required adulthood, ileal or ileocolonic Crohn's disease and indicated ileocolonic resection. On this clone itself: Its specificity is not known.

CDR3 length equals 13 residues. Germline lookup yields CDR1 SNHLY and CDR2 FYNNEI. Trimming at V came to 4 bases and at J to 6 bases, leaving 4 bases not matched to a gene. Repertoires were generated with immunoSEQ multiplex PCR, while TCRdb's copy carries only in-frame clones and drops some. The sample includes over 12,000 clones, 80% to 85% of them seen just once. Study-level points and caveats: All patients with clonality above 26.8% had endoscopic recurrence.

This chain joins TRBV2 and TRBJ2-7; 9 bases agree with TRBD1. The sequence came from an adult with Crohn's disease. The sequencing sample was made of ileal tissue. Here the CDR3 reads CASSVDRGREQYF. The DNA for the CDR3 is TGTGCCAGCAGTGTGGACAGGGGCCGCGAGCAGTACTTC. The full variable domain, in which reference TRBV2 and TRBJ2-7 provide the parts outside the CDR3, is EPEVTQTPSHQVTQMGQEVILRCVPISNHLYFYWYRQILGQKVEFLVSFYNNEISEKSEIFDDQFSVERPDGSNFTLKIRSTKLEDSAMYFCASSVDRGREQYFGPGTRLTVT.